This T cell receptor (beta chain) stems from a study of CD8 T cells in ankylosing spondylitis. General study results and limits: There was a TCR beta motif, made of several highly homologous variants, that appeared characteristic of ankylosing spondylitis blood. Disease-linked clones were found to be CD8+ and relatively rare in peripheral blood. Matched synovial fluid from ankylosing spondylitis patients was reported to be enriched for disease-linked clones.

This clonotype was detected many times. Antigen unknown. TCRdb recomputed calls from the 5' RACE reads with MiXCR, one row per CDR3 protein. The sample consists of 450,000 to 550,000 distinct CDR3 sequences, roughly 5% of them appearing once. Between the trimmed V and J ends, which lost 1 base and 4 bases, there was a span of 14 bases. Germline CDR1 LGHNA, CDR2 YSLEER. The length of the CDR3 is 17 residues. The sequenced material came from blood, either unsorted or a sorted T cell fraction (not recorded which). The chain has TRBV4-3 and TRBJ2-6, with a weak D call TRBD1 (6 bases). This TCR derives from a male donor with ankylosing spondylitis. The CDR3 loop is CASSQGTGPLGANVLTF. The CDR3 coding sequence is TGCGCCAGCAGCCAAGGAACAGGGCCTTTGGGGGCCAACGTCCTGACTTTC.